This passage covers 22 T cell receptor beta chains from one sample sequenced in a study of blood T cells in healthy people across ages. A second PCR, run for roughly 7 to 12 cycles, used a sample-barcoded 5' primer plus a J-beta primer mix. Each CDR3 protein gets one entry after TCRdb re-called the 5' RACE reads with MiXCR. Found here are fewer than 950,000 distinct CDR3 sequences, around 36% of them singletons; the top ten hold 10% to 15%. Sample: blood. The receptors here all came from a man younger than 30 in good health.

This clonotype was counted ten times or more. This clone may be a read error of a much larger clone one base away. The CDR3 DNA reads TGCAGTGCCACAACAGGGGTCGAACTGAACACTGAAGCTTTCTTT. It encodes CSATTGVELNTEAFF. The V and J genes are TRBV20-1 and TRBJ1-1; 7 nucleotides align to TRBD1. The V gene end was trimmed by 6 bases and the J gene end by 0 bases; junction bases not matched to a gene: 10. Germline V gene sequence: CDR1 DFQATT, CDR2 SNEGSKA (reference sequence). The CDR3 is 15 amino acids.

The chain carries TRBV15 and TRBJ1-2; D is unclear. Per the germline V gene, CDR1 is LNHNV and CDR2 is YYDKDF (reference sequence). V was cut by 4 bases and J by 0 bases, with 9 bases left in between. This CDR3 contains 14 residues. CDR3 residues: CATSTVNPNYGYTF. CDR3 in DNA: TGTGCCACCAGCACGGTCAACCCTAACTATGGCTACACCTTC.

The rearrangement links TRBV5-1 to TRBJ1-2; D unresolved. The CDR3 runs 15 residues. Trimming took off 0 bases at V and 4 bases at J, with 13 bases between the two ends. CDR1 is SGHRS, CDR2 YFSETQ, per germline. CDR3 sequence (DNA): TGCGCCAGCAGCTTGGACGAGGGAATAGGCTATGGCTACACCTTC. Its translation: CASSLDEGIGYGYTF.

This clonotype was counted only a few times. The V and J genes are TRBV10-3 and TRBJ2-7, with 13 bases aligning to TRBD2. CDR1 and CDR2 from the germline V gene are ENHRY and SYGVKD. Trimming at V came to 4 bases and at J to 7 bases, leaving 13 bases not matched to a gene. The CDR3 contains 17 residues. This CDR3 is CAISGGLAGVMGNEQYF. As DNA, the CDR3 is TGTGCCATCAGTGGTGGACTAGCGGGGGTTATGGGTAATGAGCAGTACTTC.

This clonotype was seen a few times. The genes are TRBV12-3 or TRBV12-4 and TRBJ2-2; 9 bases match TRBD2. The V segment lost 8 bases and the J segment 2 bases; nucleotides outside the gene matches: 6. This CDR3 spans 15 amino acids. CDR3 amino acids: CASAQTSGNTGELFF. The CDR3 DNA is TGTGCCAGCGCCCAGACTAGCGGTAACACCGGGGAGCTGTTTTTT.

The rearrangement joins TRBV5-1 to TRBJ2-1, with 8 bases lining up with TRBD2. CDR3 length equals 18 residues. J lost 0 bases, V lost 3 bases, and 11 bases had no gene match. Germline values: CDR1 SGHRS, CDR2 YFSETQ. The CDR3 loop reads CASSSSSGGRSSYNEQFF. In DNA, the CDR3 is TGCGCCAGCAGCTCGTCCTCGGGGGGGCGAAGCTCCTACAATGAGCAGTTCTTC.

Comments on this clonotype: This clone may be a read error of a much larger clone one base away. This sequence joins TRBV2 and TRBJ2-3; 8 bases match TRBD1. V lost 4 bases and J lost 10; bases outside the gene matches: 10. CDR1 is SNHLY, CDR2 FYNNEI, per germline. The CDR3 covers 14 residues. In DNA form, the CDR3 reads TGTGCCAGCAGTGCCTACAGGGGGTCGGATGCGCAGTATTTT. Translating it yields CASSAYRGSDAQYF.

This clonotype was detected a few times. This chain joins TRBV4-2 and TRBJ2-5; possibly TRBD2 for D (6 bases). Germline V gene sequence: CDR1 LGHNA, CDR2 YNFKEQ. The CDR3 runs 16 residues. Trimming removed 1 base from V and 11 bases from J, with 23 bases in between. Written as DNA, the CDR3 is TGTGCCAGCAGCCAAGGTGTGCTAGCGAATAACAATGAGCAGTACTTC. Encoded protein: CASSQGVLANNNEQYF.

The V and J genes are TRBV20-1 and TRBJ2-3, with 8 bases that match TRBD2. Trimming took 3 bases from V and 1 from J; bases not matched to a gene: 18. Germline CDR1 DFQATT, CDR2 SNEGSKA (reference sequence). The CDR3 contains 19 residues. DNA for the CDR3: TGCAGTGCTAGTGGGACTAGAGGCCGAAAGGGAGTCCGCACAGATACGCAGTATTTT. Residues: CSASGTRGRKGVRTDTQYF.

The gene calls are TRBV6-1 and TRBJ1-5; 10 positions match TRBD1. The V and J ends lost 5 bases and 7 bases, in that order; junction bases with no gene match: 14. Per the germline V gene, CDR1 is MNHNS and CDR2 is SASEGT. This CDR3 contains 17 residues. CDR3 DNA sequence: TGTGCCAGCAGTCCCAGCCGGGGACAGGGGATTTGGCAGCCCCAGCATTTT. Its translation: CASSPSRGQGIWQPQHF.

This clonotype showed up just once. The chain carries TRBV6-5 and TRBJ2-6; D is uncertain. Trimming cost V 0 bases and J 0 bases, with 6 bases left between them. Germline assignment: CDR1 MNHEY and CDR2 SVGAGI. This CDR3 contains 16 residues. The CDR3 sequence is CASSYSGNSGANVLTF. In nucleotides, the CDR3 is TGTGCCAGCAGTTACTCGGGGAACTCTGGGGCCAACGTCCTGACTTTC.

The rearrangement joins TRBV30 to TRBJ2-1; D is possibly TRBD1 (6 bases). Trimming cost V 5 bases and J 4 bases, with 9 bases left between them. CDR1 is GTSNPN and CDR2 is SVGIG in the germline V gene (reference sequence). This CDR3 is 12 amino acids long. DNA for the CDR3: TGTGCCTGGGGGGGCGGGTACAATGAGCAGTTCTTC. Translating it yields CAWGGGYNEQFF.

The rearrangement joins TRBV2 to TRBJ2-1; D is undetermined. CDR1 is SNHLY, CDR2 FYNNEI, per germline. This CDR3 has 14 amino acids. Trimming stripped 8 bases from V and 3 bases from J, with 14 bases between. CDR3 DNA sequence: TGTGCCAGCCCAGCCCCGGCGGACTACAATGAGCAGTTCTTC. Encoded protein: CASPAPADYNEQFF. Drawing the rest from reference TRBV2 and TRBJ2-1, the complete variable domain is EPEVTQTPSHQVTQMGQEVILRCVPISNHLYFYWYRQILGQKVEFLVSFYNNEISEKSEIFDDQFSVERPDGSNFTLKIRSTKLEDSAMYFCASPAPADYNEQFFGPGTRLTVL.

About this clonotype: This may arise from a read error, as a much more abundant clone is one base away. The CDR3 sequence: CGATLRGYSYNEQFF. In DNA, the CDR3 is TGCGGTGCCACGTTGCGGGGTTACTCCTACAATGAGCAGTTCTTC. The rearrangement links TRBV20-1 to TRBJ2-1, with TRBD2 as a possible D gene (6 bases). Germline V lookup: CDR1 DFQATT, CDR2 SNEGSKA (reference sequence). The CDR3 is 15 amino acids.

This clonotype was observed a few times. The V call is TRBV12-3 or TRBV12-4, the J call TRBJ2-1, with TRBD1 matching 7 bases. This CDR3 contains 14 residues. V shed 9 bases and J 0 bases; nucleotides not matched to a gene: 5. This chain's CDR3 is CASTGDISYNEQFF. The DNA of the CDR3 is TGTGCCAGTACAGGGGACATCTCCTACAATGAGCAGTTCTTC.

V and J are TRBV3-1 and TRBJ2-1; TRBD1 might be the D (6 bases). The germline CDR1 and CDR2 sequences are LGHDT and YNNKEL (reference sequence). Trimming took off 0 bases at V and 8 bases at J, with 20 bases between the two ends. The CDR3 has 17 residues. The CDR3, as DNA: TGTGCCAGCAGCCAAGATAGTTGGGGGCTCTCGGACGATGAGCAGTTCTTC. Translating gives CASSQDSWGLSDDEQFF.

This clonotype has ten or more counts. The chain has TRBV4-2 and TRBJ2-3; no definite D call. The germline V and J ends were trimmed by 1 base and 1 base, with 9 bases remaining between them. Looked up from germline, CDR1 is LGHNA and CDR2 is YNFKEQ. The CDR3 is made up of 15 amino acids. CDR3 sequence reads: CASSQVGAGTDTQYF. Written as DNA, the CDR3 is TGTGCCAGCAGCCAAGTTGGAGCCGGCACAGATACGCAGTATTTT.

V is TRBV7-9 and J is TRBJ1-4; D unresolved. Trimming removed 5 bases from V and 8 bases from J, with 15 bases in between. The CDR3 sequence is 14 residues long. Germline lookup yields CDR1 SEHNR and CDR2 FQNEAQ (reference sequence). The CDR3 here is CASSQTAQFEKLFF. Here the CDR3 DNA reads TGTGCCAGCAGCCAAACAGCGCAGTTCGAAAAACTGTTTTTT.

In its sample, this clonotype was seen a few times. The CDR3 DNA reads as TGTGCCAGCAGCGTAGTGGCCGAGGGAGCTTTCTTT. This encodes CASSVVAEGAFF. V and J are TRBV9 and TRBJ1-1; D is undetermined. The CDR3 is made up of 12 amino acids. Germline-derived CDR1 and CDR2 are SGDLS and YYNGEE. V lost 0 bases and J lost 10, with 10 bases in between.

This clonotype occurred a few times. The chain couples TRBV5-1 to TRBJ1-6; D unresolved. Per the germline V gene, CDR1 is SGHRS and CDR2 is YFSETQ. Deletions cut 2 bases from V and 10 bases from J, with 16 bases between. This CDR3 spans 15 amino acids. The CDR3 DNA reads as TGCGCCAGCAGCTTTATCGCACGCCGAGACTCACCCCTCCACTTT. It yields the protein CASSFIARRDSPLHF.

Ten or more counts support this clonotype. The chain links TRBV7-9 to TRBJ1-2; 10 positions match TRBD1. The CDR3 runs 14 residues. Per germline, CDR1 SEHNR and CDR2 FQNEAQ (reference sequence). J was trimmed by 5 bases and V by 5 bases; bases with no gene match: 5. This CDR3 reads CASSLDRGLYGYTF. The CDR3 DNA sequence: TGTGCCAGCAGCCTCGACAGGGGGCTTTATGGCTACACCTTC.

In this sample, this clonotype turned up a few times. The CDR3 protein is CASSQTRDRERNGYTF. In DNA form, the CDR3 reads TGCGCCAGCAGCCAAACCCGGGACAGGGAGAGAAATGGCTACACCTTC. The chain recombines TRBV5-1 with TRBJ1-2; TRBD1 matches at 9 bases. The germline V gene encodes CDR1 SGHRS and CDR2 YFSETQ. The V gene end was trimmed by 4 bases and the J gene end by 6 bases; junction bases not matched to a gene: 13. CDR3 length: 16 amino acids.